Listed below are T cell receptor beta chains from one sample, sequenced in a study of OX40 agonist ivuxolimab in advanced cancers. Data came from immunoSEQ multiplex PCR; TCRdb stores just in-frame clones and leaves some out. Of 20,000 or so clones in the sample, roughly 82% were seen once. Here the sequenced sample was CD4+ or CD8+ T cells sorted from blood, taken in a trial of the OX40 agonist ivuxolimab. These receptors were taken from an adult with an advanced solid tumor such as melanoma, head and neck, liver or kidney cancer. Both conserved end residues are part of each CDR3. A D gene is named only where the DNA matches it firmly. Size tells how often a clone was seen (once, few, many) or the class of an expanded clone, and some rows leave it out.

CDR3 | DNA | size | J | V | D
CASRVSWTGGNLDGVSPLHF | TGCGCCAGCAGGGTCTCGTGGACAGGGGGTAATCTTGACGGGGTTTCACCCCTCCACTTT | - | TRBJ1-6 | TRBV5-1 | TRBD1
CASSLQGQGVGTQYF | TGTGCCAGCAGCTTACAGGGACAGGGAGTCGGGACCCAGTACTTC | - | TRBJ2-5 | TRBV11-2 | TRBD1
CASSQTGRGGNQPQHF | TGCGCCAGCAGCCAAACAGGGCGAGGGGGCAATCAGCCCCAGCATTTT | - | TRBJ1-5 | TRBV4-1 | -
CASRADRSSYNEQFF | TGTGCCAGCAGGGCGGACAGGAGCTCCTACAATGAGCAGTTCTTC | once | TRBJ2-1 | TRBV6-5 | TRBD1
CASSLVAGFSGYTF | TGTGCCAGCAGCTTGGTGGCAGGGTTCTCGGGCTACACCTTC | - | TRBJ1-2 | TRBV5-4 | -
CASSLVGPYEQYF | TGTGCCAGCAGCTTAGTGGGCCCCTACGAGCAGTACTTC | once | TRBJ2-7 | TRBV7-9 | -
CASSLNRFSPLHF | TGTGCCAGCAGTTTAAACCGTTTTTCACCCCTCCACTTT | - | TRBJ1-6 | TRBV27 | -
CAWKKATGEQYF | TGTGCCTGGAAAAAGGCAACGGGAGAGCAGTACTTC | - | TRBJ2-7 | TRBV30 | -
CASSPPGQERLTIYF | TGTGCCAGCAGCCCACCGGGACAGGAACGATTAACCATATATTTT | - | TRBJ1-3 | TRBV7-2 | TRBD1
CAGSHSGFEAFF | TGTGCCGGATCCCACTCAGGGTTTGAAGCTTTCTTT | - | TRBJ1-1 | TRBV7-9 | -
CASSLDLSGTEAFF | TGCGCCAGCAGCTTGGATCTGAGTGGCACTGAAGCTTTCTTT | - | TRBJ1-1 | TRBV5-1 | -
CASTGQGFSGANVLTF | TGTGCCAGTACAGGACAAGGCTTCTCTGGGGCCAACGTCCTGACTTTC | - | TRBJ2-6 | TRBV19 | -
CASMGAIVNSPLHF | TGTGCCAGCATGGGGGCGATAGTAAATTCACCCCTCCACTTT | - | TRBJ1-6 | TRBV6-5 | -
CASSQAAGRGQYNEQFF | TGTGCCAGCAGCCAAGCTGCGGGCAGGGGGCAATACAATGAGCAGTTCTTC | - | TRBJ2-1 | TRBV4-2 | TRBD1
CASSLARNQPQHF | TGTGCCAGCAGCTTAGCCCGGAATCAGCCCCAGCATTTT | - | TRBJ1-5 | TRBV7-2 | -
CASSFRGVETQYF | TGTGCCAGCAGTTTCCGGGGAGTGGAGACCCAGTACTTC | - | TRBJ2-5 | TRBV27 | -
CASTNRGVNTGELFF | TGCGCCAGCACTAACAGAGGAGTCAACACCGGGGAGCTGTTTTTT | - | TRBJ2-2 | TRBV5-1 | -
CAWSEDSNQPQHF | TGTGCCTGGAGTGAGGATAGCAATCAGCCCCAGCATTTT | - | TRBJ1-5 | TRBV30 | -
CASTFIPGGRSGNTIYF | TGTGCCAGCACCTTCATCCCAGGGGGACGCTCTGGAAACACCATATATTTT | few | TRBJ1-3 | TRBV28 | TRBD1
CASSYEPPYEQYF | TGTGCCAGCAGTTACGAGCCCCCCTACGAGCAGTACTTC | - | TRBJ2-7 | TRBV6-6 | -
CATSRRTGKGSPLHF | TGTGCCACCAGCAGGAGAACCGGAAAAGGTTCACCCCTCCACTTT | - | TRBJ1-6 | TRBV15 | -
CASSLAEGTTVGQYF | TGTGCCAGCAGCTTGGCGGAAGGGACAACGGTCGGGCAGTACTTC | few | TRBJ2-7 | TRBV5-5 | -
CASSSGRNYEQYF | TGTGCCAGCAGCTCCGGACGGAACTACGAGCAGTACTTC | - | TRBJ2-7 | TRBV5-6 | -
CSVDRANTGELFF | TGCAGCGTTGACAGGGCAAACACCGGGGAGCTGTTTTTT | - | TRBJ2-2 | TRBV29-1 | -
CASSFRMEKLFF | TGTGCCAGCAGCTTCCGGATGGAAAAACTGTTTTTT | - | TRBJ1-4 | TRBV5-4 | -
CASNLSGRANVLTF | TGTGCCAGCAACCTCAGCGGGAGGGCCAACGTCCTGACTTTC | - | TRBJ2-6 | TRBV28 | TRBD2
CASSPSGGKNQPQHF | TGTGCCAGTAGCCCGTCAGGGGGCAAAAATCAGCCCCAGCATTTT | - | TRBJ1-5 | TRBV19 | TRBD1
CASCRDSNSGANVLTF | TGTGCCAGCTGCAGGGACAGCAACTCTGGGGCCAACGTCCTGACTTTC | - | TRBJ2-6 | TRBV2 | TRBD1
CASSVDPSGRGYNEQFF | TGTGCCAGCAGCGTAGACCCCTCGGGCAGGGGCTACAATGAGCAGTTCTTC | - | TRBJ2-1 | TRBV9 | -
CASSLALGDRERKYF | TGTGCCAGCAGCTTAGCTTTAGGGGACAGGGAGCGTAAGTACTTC | - | TRBJ2-7 | TRBV7-9 | TRBD1
CASSIQGVRSYNSPLHF | TGTGCCAGTAGTATACAGGGCGTTCGGTCCTATAATTCACCCCTCCACTTT | - | TRBJ1-6 | TRBV19 | -
CASSLGLSGGLQETQYF | TGTGCCAGCAGCTTGGGACTTAGCGGGGGTCTCCAAGAGACCCAGTACTTC | - | TRBJ2-5 | TRBV11-3 | TRBD2
CASSPGAGSNQPQHF | TGTGCCAGCAGCCCAGGGGCAGGTAGCAATCAGCCCCAGCATTTT | few | TRBJ1-5 | TRBV7-2 | -
CASSPRTKSSYNEQFF | TGCGCCAGCAGCCCGCGTACTAAGAGCTCCTACAATGAGCAGTTCTTC | - | TRBJ2-1 | TRBV4-1 | -
CASSLAFKYRGNYEQYF | TGTGCCAGCAGCTTGGCCTTCAAGTACAGGGGGAACTACGAGCAGTACTTC | - | TRBJ2-7 | TRBV5-4 | TRBD1
CASSERGQVGYEQYF | TGTGCCAGCAGTGAAAGGGGGCAGGTCGGGTACGAGCAGTACTTC | - | TRBJ2-7 | TRBV6-1 | TRBD1
CASSSGTGNEKLFF | TGTGCCAGCAGCTCTGGGACTGGTAATGAAAAACTGTTTTTT | - | TRBJ1-4 | TRBV7-9 | -
CASSRRPGQETQYF | TGTGCCAGCAGCCGACGACCAGGCCAAGAGACCCAGTACTTC | - | TRBJ2-5 | TRBV7-2 | -
CASSRYQGYEQYF | TGTGCCAGCAGCCGCTACCAGGGGTACGAGCAGTACTTC | medium-sized | TRBJ2-7 | TRBV11-2 | -
CASSRGYAGELFF | TGTGCCAGCAGTCGTGGGTATGCCGGGGAGCTGTTTTTT | - | TRBJ2-2 | TRBV11-3 | -
CASSPRTTPTEAFF | TGTGCCAGCAGCCCCAGGACAACGCCCACTGAAGCTTTCTTT | - | TRBJ1-1 | TRBV11-2 | -
CASSLLPSGSSFGQFF | TGTGCCAGCAGTTTATTGCCTAGCGGGAGTTCGTTCGGGCAGTTCTTC | - | TRBJ2-1 | TRBV27 | TRBD2
CASSLGGQGSTDTQYF | TGCGCCAGCAGCTTGGGGGGACAGGGGTCCACAGATACGCAGTATTTT | - | TRBJ2-3 | TRBV5-1 | TRBD1
CASRDGQGASYEQYF | TGTGCCAGCAGGGATGGACAGGGAGCCTCCTACGAGCAGTACTTC | few | TRBJ2-7 | TRBV2 | TRBD1
CASTDVPNSNQPQHF | TGTGCCAGTACTGACGTGCCGAATAGCAATCAGCCCCAGCATTTT | few | TRBJ1-5 | TRBV19 | -
CASSPRRGPNYGYTF | TGTGCCAGCAGCCCGCGTCGGGGGCCTAACTATGGCTACACCTTC | - | TRBJ1-2 | TRBV14 | -
CASSYEAGRSYNEQFF | TGTGCCAGCAGTTACGAAGCGGGACGCTCCTACAATGAGCAGTTCTTC | once | TRBJ2-1 | TRBV6-5 | TRBD2
CASTRDNYEKLFF | TGTGCCAGCACCAGGGACAATTATGAAAAACTGTTTTTT | once | TRBJ1-4 | TRBV7-2 | -
CASSLGVSYTEAFF | TGTGCCAGCAGCTTAGGAGTCAGCTACACTGAAGCTTTCTTT | - | TRBJ1-1 | TRBV11-2 | -
CASSYSDHVSSYEQYF | TGTGCCAGCAGTTACTCGGACCACGTCTCCTCCTACGAGCAGTACTTC | - | TRBJ2-7 | TRBV6-6 | -
CASSPRPPQVNYNEQFF | TGCGCCAGCAGCCCACGACCTCCACAGGTAAATTACAATGAGCAGTTCTTC | - | TRBJ2-1 | TRBV5-1 | -
CASSFGGAETQYF | TGTGCCAGCAGCTTCGGGGGGGCAGAGACCCAGTACTTC | - | TRBJ2-5 | TRBV7-9 | TRBD2
CASSRDRWADTQYF | TGTGCCAGCAGCCGGGACAGGTGGGCAGATACGCAGTATTTT | - | TRBJ2-3 | TRBV7-2 | TRBD1
CASSKEDRGGEEKLFF | TGTGCCAGCAGCAAAGAAGACAGGGGGGGAGAGGAAAAACTGTTTTTT | once | TRBJ1-4 | TRBV2 | TRBD1